The 29 T cell receptor beta chains listed next were all sequenced from one sample in a study of graft-versus-host responses after intestinal transplantation. Processing was applied to graft tissue in order to liberate intraepithelial and lamina propria lymphocytes. The data were produced by immunoSEQ multiplex PCR, yet TCRdb's version contains in-frame clones alone and is incomplete. Of around 7,000 clones listed, about two thirds were seen once; the top ten hold 5.1%. Here the sequenced sample was ileum tissue, taken less than 60 days after transplant. The receptors originated from a human patient who received an intestinal transplant, so some T cells may come from the graft donor.

The genes are TRBV9 and TRBJ1-3; TRBD1 matches at 8 bases. Losses at the gene ends were 3 bases for V and 0 bases for J; bases not matched to a gene: 8. From germline, CDR1 is SGDLS and CDR2 YYNGEE. There are 17 residues in the CDR3. The CDR3 protein is CASSGRQGSDSGNTIYF. DNA of the CDR3: TGTGCCAGCAGCGGGAGACAGGGGTCCGACTCTGGAAACACCATATATTTT.

This sequence joins TRBV9 and TRBJ2-1; 10 bases match TRBD2. J lost 4 bases, V lost 3 bases, and 1 base had no gene match. In germline, CDR1 is SGDLS, CDR2 YYNGEE. The CDR3 consists of 14 residues. CDR3 loop: CASSELAGYNEQFF. The DNA for the CDR3 is TGTGCCAGCAGCGAACTAGCGGGGTACAATGAGCAGTTCTTC.

Note on this clone: In the same sample, other DNA sequences code for this CDR3. V gene TRBV7-2 combines with J gene TRBJ1-5, with D hard to call. Germline values: CDR1 SGHTA, CDR2 FQGNSA. The CDR3 extends over 15 amino acids. The V and J ends lost 1 base and 2 bases respectively, with 9 bases between them. The CDR3 bases are TGTGCCAGCAGCTTAGATGCTGGAGGCAATCAGCCCCAGCATTTT. Translating it yields CASSLDAGGNQPQHF.

The chain is built from TRBV6-1 and TRBJ2-7, with D perhaps matching TRBD1 (6 bases). Germline V gene sequence: CDR1 MNHNS, CDR2 SASEGT. V was shortened by 4 bases and J by 4 bases, with 23 bases between the two germline ends. The CDR3 length is 17 residues. CDR3: CASSAAGLGASSYEQYV. The CDR3 DNA sequence: TGTGCCAGCAGTGCGGCCGGGTTGGGGGCCAGCAGTTACGAGCAGTACGTC.

This clone was picked up one time. The genes are TRBV4-1 and TRBJ1-2; 7 bases match TRBD1. CDR1 MGHRA and CDR2 YSYEKL come from the germline V gene. The trim removed 0 bases at V and 3 bases at J, leaving 4 bases unmatched. The CDR3 spans 15 residues. The CDR3 nucleotides read TGCGCCAGCAGCCAAGAACACAGGGGATACTATGGCTACACCTTC. It specifies CASSQEHRGYYGYTF.

This rearrangement joins TRBV4-1 to TRBJ2-1, with 11 bases matching TRBD2. CDR1 is MGHRA, CDR2 YSYEKL, per germline. The junction had 3 bases not matched to a gene; V was cut back by 7 bases and J by 1 base. CDR3 size: 15 residues. The CDR3 sequence: CASTTSGASYNEQFF. In DNA form, the CDR3 reads TGCGCCAGCACGACTAGCGGGGCTTCCTACAATGAGCAGTTCTTC.

This chain links TRBV11-3 with TRBJ2-6, with D maybe TRBD1 (6 bases). V was clipped by 5 bases and J by 1 base, with 6 bases between them. Germline V CDR1 and CDR2: SGHNT, YENEEA. The CDR3 extends over 14 amino acids. CDR3 sequence reads: CASSTGSGANVLTF. In DNA form, the CDR3 reads TGTGCCAGCAGCACAGGGTCTGGGGCCAACGTCCTGACTTTC.

The chain is built from TRBV14 and TRBJ2-1, with D maybe TRBD2 (6 bases). This CDR3 contains 13 residues. In germline, CDR1 is SGHDN, CDR2 FVKESK. The V end lost 4 bases, the J end lost 5 bases, and 9 bases lay between the germline ends. The CDR3 spells CASSPRTNNEQFF. CDR3 DNA: TGTGCCAGCAGCCCCAGGACTAACAATGAGCAGTTCTTC.

The chain joins TRBV7-9 to TRBJ2-3; 8 bases fit TRBD1. The ends lost 3 bases at V and 2 bases at J; junction bases unmatched: 4. The CDR3 is 15 residues long. Germline V gene data show CDR1 as SEHNR and CDR2 as FQNEAQ (reference sequence). The CDR3: CASSFWTGPTDTQYF. The CDR3 DNA is TGTGCCAGCAGCTTTTGGACAGGGCCCACAGATACGCAGTATTTT.

The chain has TRBV23-1 and TRBJ1-3; TRBD1 agrees at 7 bases. TRBV23-1 is assigned to the ORF class and has an uncertain function. This CDR3 is built from 15 residues. V shed 8 bases and J 3 bases; nucleotides not matched to a gene: 10. CDR3 coding DNA: TGCGCCAGCGGGGACGGGACAGCTGGTGGAAACACCATATATTTT. This codes for CASGDGTAGGNTIYF.

The rearrangement uses TRBV7-9 and TRBJ2-1; 7 bases are shared with TRBD1. There are 15 residues in the CDR3. V shed 5 bases, J shed 3 bases, and the junction held 7 bases outside the gene matches. In germline, CDR1 is SEHNR, CDR2 FQNEAQ (reference sequence). CDR3 in DNA: TGTGCCAGCAGCCCTAGACAGGGCCGCTACAATGAGCAGTTCTTC. Protein sequence: CASSPRQGRYNEQFF.

The chain uses TRBV11-2 and TRBJ2-5, with 10 nucleotides matching TRBD2. Germline V gene sequence: CDR1 SGHAT, CDR2 FQNNGV. Germline trimming cut 5 bases from V and 2 bases from J; bases unmatched to any gene: 5. The CDR3 sequence is 15 residues long. CDR3 amino acids: CASSPPAGGQETQYF. CDR3 sequence (DNA): TGTGCCAGCAGCCCTCCAGCGGGGGGGCAAGAGACCCAGTACTTC.

The gene calls are TRBV6-5 and TRBJ1-2; TRBD1 matches 9 bases. CDR3 size: 15 residues. The V gene's germline CDR1 is MNHEY and CDR2 SVGAGI. V dropped 6 bases and J dropped 4; count of bases not matched to a gene: 9. CDR3 nucleotide sequence: TGTGCCAGCAGCGCGACGCCGGGACAGGGCTATGGCTACACCTTC. This codes for CASSATPGQGYGYTF.

This clone was seen just once. The gene calls are TRBV27 and TRBJ1-1; 8 bases align to TRBD1. Losses at the gene ends were 7 bases for V and 5 bases for J; bases not matched to a gene: 6. This CDR3 has 13 amino acids. Germline assignment: CDR1 MNHEY and CDR2 SMNVEV (reference sequence). In nucleotides, the CDR3 is TGTGCCAGCACCCCGAACAGGGGGACTGAAGCTTTCTTT. Translation: CASTPNRGTEAFF.

This rearrangement joins TRBV2 to TRBJ2-5; D is unclear. V lost 5 bases and J lost 13, with 11 bases in between. Germline CDR1 is SNHLY and CDR2 is FYNNEI. The CDR3 consists of 10 residues. CDR3 nucleotides: TGTGCCAGCAGTTATTCTGACTCGTACTTC. It specifies CASSYSDSYF. The whole variable domain, remainder taken from reference TRBV2 and TRBJ2-5, is EPEVTQTPSHQVTQMGQEVILRCVPISNHLYFYWYRQILGQKVEFLVSFYNNEISEKSEIFDDQFSVERPDGSNFTLKIRSTKLEDSAMYFCASSYSDSYFGPGTRLLVL.

The chain employs TRBV4-2 and TRBJ1-2, with TRBD1 matching over 9 bases. The CDR3 length is 17 residues. Germline-derived CDR1 and CDR2 are LGHNA and YNFKEQ. The V and J ends lost 5 bases and 4 bases, in that order; junction bases with no gene match: 14. The DNA of the CDR3 is TGTGCCAGCAGCGGAGGAACGACAGGGGGGCGATTCTATGGCTACACCTTC. Residues: CASSGGTTGGRFYGYTF.

This clone was seen a handful of times. The rearrangement links TRBV6-4 to TRBJ1-6; 10 nucleotides line up with TRBD1. V lost 2 bases to trimming and J lost 9 bases; unmatched junction nucleotides: 1. The CDR3 runs 14 residues. Germline V lookup: CDR1 MRHNA, CDR2 SNTAGT. In DNA form, the CDR3 reads TGTGCCAGCAGTGACAGGACAGGGGGTTCACCCCTCCACTTT. Amino acid sequence: CASSDRTGGSPLHF.

The chain has TRBV18 and TRBJ1-5, with D perhaps TRBD1 (5 bases). CDR1 KGHSH and CDR2 LQKENI come from the germline V gene. Trimming took 6 bases from V and 1 from J, leaving 16 bases between them. The CDR3 has 16 amino acids. The CDR3 DNA reads TGTGCCAGCTCCCCTGACAGATCCCTGAGCAATCAGCCCCAGCATTTT. This sequence encodes CASSPDRSLSNQPQHF.

This clone is medium-sized. This sequence joins TRBV5-5 and TRBJ2-7, with a tentative D call TRBD2 (5 bases). Germline V lookup: CDR1 SGHKS, CDR2 YYEKEE (reference sequence). Trimming pared 0 bases from V and 5 bases from J, leaving 6 bases between. The CDR3 totals 12 residues. In DNA form, the CDR3 reads TGTGCCAGCAGCTTGGCCGGGAACGAGCAGTACGTC. Amino acids: CASSLAGNEQYV.

This chain connects TRBV28 to TRBJ1-5, with 8 bases lining up with TRBD1. Losses at the gene ends were 8 bases for V and 1 base for J; bases not matched to a gene: 10. The V gene's germline CDR1 is MDHEN and CDR2 SYDVKM. This CDR3 spans 16 amino acids. The CDR3, as DNA: TGTGCCAGCCGGACAGGGAAAGGAGGGAGCAATCAGCCCCAGCATTTT. It translates to CASRTGKGGSNQPQHF.

The genes are TRBV5-1 and TRBJ2-5; D is perhaps TRBD1 (6 bases). The CDR3 is made up of 16 amino acids. Deletions cut 6 bases from V and 0 bases from J, with 18 bases between. From germline, CDR1 is SGHRS and CDR2 YFSETQ. The CDR3 reads CASTLGAGANQETQYF. The CDR3 DNA sequence: TGCGCCAGCACCCTGGGGGCAGGGGCCAACCAAGAGACCCAGTACTTC.

The V call is TRBV6-1, the J call TRBJ2-3; possibly TRBD2 for D (6 bases). This CDR3 is 21 amino acids long. Germline V lookup: CDR1 MNHNS, CDR2 SASEGT. Trimming removed 2 bases from V and 2 bases from J, with 29 bases in between. CDR3 in amino acids: CASSEFRGVWEVGGDTDTQYF. The CDR3 region has the DNA TGTGCCAGCAGTGAATTCAGAGGGGTATGGGAGGTAGGCGGGGACACAGATACGCAGTATTTT.

This clone was seen a few times. The J gene is TRBJ2-5, the V gene TRBV11-2; 11 nucleotides agree with TRBD2. This CDR3 is 15 amino acids long. Trimming removed 1 base from V and 4 bases from J; junction bases left unmatched: 2. The germline V gene has CDR1 SGHAT and CDR2 FQNNGV. CDR3 nucleotide sequence: TGTGCCAGCAGCTTAGGTCTAGCGGGGGGAGAGACCCAGTACTTC. Its protein is CASSLGLAGGETQYF.

The chain joins TRBV7-6 to TRBJ2-7; possible D gene TRBD2, 5 bases. Trimming shortened V by 2 bases and J by 2 bases, and 13 bases separated the two germline ends. CDR1 is SGHVS, CDR2 FNYEAQ, per germline. The CDR3 spans 15 residues. DNA for the CDR3: TGTGCCAGCAGCTTATACTCTAGCAGAGCCTACGAGCAGTACGTC. This sequence encodes CASSLYSSRAYEQYV.

The chain has TRBV10-2 and TRBJ2-3; 9 bases are shared with TRBD1. J lost 4 bases, V lost 10 bases, and 9 bases had no gene match. From germline, CDR1 is WSHSY and CDR2 SAAADI. The CDR3 length is 14 residues. CDR3 protein: CATAGQGRADTQYF. CDR3 coding DNA: TGCGCCACCGCGGGACAGGGAAGAGCAGATACGCAGTATTTT.

The rearrangement links TRBV6-5 to TRBJ2-1; D perhaps matches TRBD1 (6 bases). V shed 4 bases and J shed 9 bases, with 19 bases lying between them. This CDR3 contains 15 residues. Germline loops: CDR1 MNHEY, CDR2 SVGAGI. This chain's CDR3 is CASSSETGVMAEQFF. The CDR3 DNA reads TGTGCCAGCAGTTCCGAGACAGGAGTCATGGCTGAGCAGTTCTTC.

The rearrangement uses TRBV4-1 and TRBJ2-2; TRBD2 is a possible D gene (5 bases). CDR1 is MGHRA and CDR2 is YSYEKL in the germline V gene. Trimming removed 3 bases from V and 0 bases from J, with 8 bases in between. CDR3 length equals 15 residues. The CDR3 here is CASSQLLANTGELFF. CDR3 coding DNA: TGCGCCAGCAGCCAGCTACTAGCGAACACCGGGGAGCTGTTTTTT.

V gene TRBV7-9 combines with J gene TRBJ2-6; 8 nucleotides line up with TRBD1. Germline assignment: CDR1 SEHNR and CDR2 FQNEAQ (reference sequence). The CDR3 contains 18 residues. Germline trimming cut 4 bases from V and 0 bases from J; bases unmatched to any gene: 8. The chain's CDR3 is CASSSQGTGFSGANVLTF. The CDR3 DNA is TGTGCCAGCAGCTCGCAGGGGACAGGCTTCTCTGGGGCCAACGTCCTGACTTTC.

The rearrangement joins TRBV6-5 to TRBJ2-1; the match to TRBD2 covers 12 bases. Per germline, CDR1 MNHEY and CDR2 SVGAGI. The V gene end was trimmed by 5 bases and the J gene end by 8 bases; junction bases not matched to a gene: 4. CDR3 length: 14 residues. Written as DNA, the CDR3 is TGTGCCAGCAGTCGACTAGCGGGGGACCATGAGCAGTTCTTC. This translates into CASSRLAGDHEQFF.